A selection of T cell receptor beta chains follows, all from one sample in a study of shared T cell receptors in the human thymus. Profiling relied on immunoSEQ multiplex PCR, and the TCRdb table lists in-frame clones only, not all of them. The sample contains 55,000 to 75,000 clones, 90% to 95% of which appear only once. Source material: thymocytes. The source is a human donor. Both conserved end residues are part of each CDR3. The D gene is left open where the match is weak.

-	TRBV6-5	TRBJ1-5	CASSPLGSGHQPQHF
-	TRBV29-1	TRBJ1-2	CSVEGDTNNYGYTF
-	TRBV7-2	TRBJ2-3	CASSSRFSGGTQYF
TRBD1	TRBV11-2	TRBJ1-4	CASSSKWGQGFEKLFF
-	TRBV11-2	TRBJ2-5	CASSSLGPYSGLQETQYF
-	TRBV6-6	TRBJ1-1	CASSYGTTEAFF
-	TRBV5-4	TRBJ1-4	CASSLSFNFWKGEKLFF
-	TRBV6-1	TRBJ1-1	CASSHAMNTEAFF
TRBD1	TRBV7-8	TRBJ2-3	CASRASVILPLGQGYTDTQYF
-	TRBV15	TRBJ2-1	CATSRAGVDNEQFF
-	TRBV4-3	TRBJ2-5	CASSQGGGGQETQYF
TRBD2	TRBV27	TRBJ2-1	CASSRLAGGYNEQFF
-	TRBV28	TRBJ1-1	CASSQSYIEKNTEAFF
TRBD1	TRBV7-2	TRBJ1-5	CASSLGGTGGPHQPQHF
TRBD1	TRBV4-1	TRBJ1-5	CASSYFPRDRRDQPQHF
TRBD2	TRBV7-3	TRBJ2-3	CASSPEGIAGGHAMGQYF
TRBD1	TRBV6-5	TRBJ1-2	CASSYSSGQGNGYTF
TRBD2	TRBV5-1	TRBJ2-7	CASSAGTSGVSYEQYF
-	TRBV4-3	TRBJ1-6	CASSQVPTSLQGSSYNSPLHF
-	TRBV5-1	TRBJ1-1	CASSLGALGEFDTEAFF
-	TRBV7-6	TRBJ1-1	CASSRRTLQNTEAFF
TRBD1	TRBV19	TRBJ2-1	CASSKRPGQGLWEQFF
-	TRBV6-4	TRBJ2-1	CASSDRPTSKKYNEQFF
-	TRBV14	TRBJ2-3	CASSQAPQTDTQYF
-	TRBV4-3	TRBJ1-3	CASSLKGNGNTIYF
-	TRBV7-2	TRBJ2-4	CASSLGFWGVNIQYF
-	TRBV28	TRBJ1-2	CASSASRRGYTF
TRBD2	TRBV10-1	TRBJ2-7	CASSGTSGSYEQYF
TRBD1	TRBV15	TRBJ2-7	CATSNDRGLYEQYF
-	TRBV21-1	TRBJ1-2	CASTKDRYGYTF
TRBD1	TRBV6-1	TRBJ2-7	CASSQGQGLAFGSEQYF
-	TRBV28	TRBJ1-2	CASKSGSLGGYTF
-	TRBV6-5	TRBJ2-7	CASSYSNRQYF
TRBD1	TRBV4-1	TRBJ1-1	CASSQPRQGTEAFF
TRBD1	TRBV6-1	TRBJ2-3	CASSAAGTAIPSTDTQYF
-	TRBV27	TRBJ1-5	CASSLGGDQPQHF
TRBD1	TRBV15	TRBJ1-4	CATSNGTVATNEKLFF
-	TRBV4-2	TRBJ2-5	CASSQVGVQETQYF
-	TRBV14	TRBJ2-1	CASSQAGAYNEQFF
-	TRBV22-1	TRBJ2-6	CPGSFSGEQSRANVLTF
-	TRBV4-2	TRBJ2-1	CASRRRSSYNEQFF
-	TRBV7-2	TRBJ2-1	CASSPWRNEQFF
-	TRBV12-5	TRBJ2-7	CASGFPMTENSYEQYF
TRBD1	TRBV20-1	TRBJ1-1	CSAGRTGENFF
-	TRBV10-3	TRBJ2-1	CAIRTDGRGINEQFF
-	TRBV18	TRBJ1-6	CASSRTDRIDSRSSYNSPLHF
TRBD1	TRBV7-2	TRBJ1-2	CASSLALQGAPNYGYTF
-	TRBV4-3	TRBJ2-4	CASSQLERKNIQYF
TRBD2	TRBV7-9	TRBJ2-3	CASSLTSLAGATDTQYF
-	TRBV6-5	TRBJ1-5	CASSGRGFSNQPQHF
TRBD1	TRBV29-1	TRBJ2-2	CSVPGQGFTGELFF
-	TRBV9	TRBJ2-2	CASSHYRTNTGELFF
TRBD1	TRBV28	TRBJ2-2	CASSLDRGPSTGELFF
TRBD1	TRBV5-6	TRBJ1-1	CASSAHREQGGSQPEAFF